The sequence of this T cell receptor beta chain was determined in a study of CD8 T cells in ankylosing spondylitis. Trimming stripped 0 bases from V and 6 bases from J, with 5 bases between. CDR1 is GTSNPN, CDR2 SVGIG, per germline (reference sequence). This CDR3 has 12 amino acids. Findings of the study overall: A motif of under ten highly homologous TCR beta variants was seen as apparently characteristic of ankylosing spondylitis blood. The clones that were linked to disease were reported to be significantly enriched in matched synovial fluid samples from ankylosing spondylitis patients.

Making use of molecular barcodes, quantitative 5'-RACE generated TCR beta libraries. One entry per CDR3 protein, called by TCRdb with MiXCR from the 5' RACE reads. The sample shows around 770,000 distinct CDR3 sequences, 15% to 20% of them seen only once. For this clonotype: The antigen is not known.

The receptor's source is a male donor with ankylosing spondylitis. Source material: blood, either unsorted or a sorted T cell fraction (not recorded which). This rearrangement joins TRBV30 to TRBJ2-2; D remains unclear. CDR3 in DNA: TGTGCCTGGAGTGTACTCCCCGGGGAGCTGTTTTTT. Translating gives CAWSVLPGELFF.